This T cell receptor (beta chain) was profiled in a study of blood T cell repertoires in COVID-19. The wider study: Sites in the United States, Italy and Spain provided acute and convalescent COVID-19 samples.

Trimming took off 0 bases at V and 4 bases at J, with 10 bases between the two ends. Germline CDR1 is KGHSH and CDR2 is LQKENI. CDR3 length equals 15 residues. Repertoires were generated with immunoSEQ multiplex PCR, while TCRdb's copy carries only in-frame clones and drops some. The sample holds roughly 190,000 clones, approximately 86% seen once. Input material: PBMCs or T cells enriched from blood (not recorded which). The TCR comes from a woman aged 60-75 years with acute COVID-19. This chain joins TRBV18 and TRBJ1-5, with D hard to call. The CDR3 DNA follows: TGTGCCAGCTCACCACCGCATCGGACTAATCAGCCCCAGCATTTT. Amino acids: CASSPPHRTNQPQHF.